A single sample is the source of the 14 T cell receptor beta chains below, sequenced in a study of Ad26.COV2.S vaccination and SARS-CoV-2 variants. Some clones are missing from TCRdb's copy, which holds only in-frame ones; the method was immunoSEQ multiplex PCR. The data show around 370,000 clones, 80% to 90% seen once. Treatment: around 19 received Ad26.COV2.S at low or high dose, single or two shots; about 5 received placebo; per-sample allocation not given. Sampling happened 63 days after the first vaccine or placebo injection. The source material was peripheral blood, sampled in a trial of Ad26.COV2.S vaccine versus placebo. The receptors were gathered from a person aged 18 to 65 who received the Ad26.COV2.S COVID-19 vaccine or a placebo.

This clone was observed a handful of times. The chain recombines TRBV5-4 with TRBJ2-5; 7 positions agree with TRBD1. V dropped 1 base and J dropped 2; count of bases not matched to a gene: 5. The germline V gene encodes CDR1 SGHNT and CDR2 YYREEE (reference sequence). There are 15 residues in the CDR3. The CDR3 DNA sequence: TGTGCCAGCAGCTTGTTGGCAGGGGGTCAAGAGACCCAGTACTTC. Amino acid sequence: CASSLLAGGQETQYF. The full variable domain, in which reference TRBV5-4 and TRBJ2-5 provide the parts outside the CDR3, is ETGVTQSPTHLIKTRGQQVTLRCSSQSGHNTVSWYQQALGQGPQFIFQYYREEENGRGNFPPRFSGLQFPNYSSELNVNALELDDSALYLCASSLLAGGQETQYFGPGTRLLVL.

The genes are TRBV28 and TRBJ2-7, with TRBD1 identical over 8 bases. V trimming: 10 bases; J trimming: 6 bases; junction bases outside the gene matches: 14. Germline V gene sequence: CDR1 MDHEN, CDR2 SYDVKM. The CDR3 has 14 amino acids. The CDR3 loop is CATQRPDRVGEQYF. CDR3 bases: TGTGCCACCCAAAGGCCGGACAGGGTGGGCGAGCAGTACTTC.

This chain connects TRBV28 to TRBJ1-4; D is ambiguous. CDR3 length equals 14 residues. Germline V gene sequence: CDR1 MDHEN, CDR2 SYDVKM. The V end was cut by 5 bases, the J end by 8 bases, with 15 bases between. The CDR3 coding sequence is TGTGCCAGCAGTCAGCGCCCCGGAAGGGAAAAACTGTTTTTT. It specifies CASSQRPGREKLFF.

V is TRBV6-5 and J is TRBJ1-5; no firm D call. The CDR3 runs 15 residues. Deletions cut 6 bases from V and 4 bases from J, with 16 bases between. Germline V CDR1 and CDR2: MNHEY, SVGAGI. CDR3 amino acids: CASSSDGGYNQPQHF. CDR3 nucleotides: TGTGCCAGCAGCTCCGACGGAGGTTATAATCAGCCCCAGCATTTT.

The genes are TRBV5-1 and TRBJ2-5; the D gene could be TRBD1 or TRBD2 (6 bases each). The germline V and J ends were trimmed by 4 bases and 5 bases, with 12 bases remaining between them. The CDR3 is 13 amino acids. Germline V gives CDR1 SGHRS, CDR2 YFSETQ. The CDR3 spells CASSPGAGETQYF. The DNA of the CDR3 is TGCGCCAGCAGCCCGGGGGCGGGGGAGACCCAGTACTTC.

V gene TRBV19 combines with J gene TRBJ2-1, with 10 bases lining up with TRBD2. Per the germline V gene, CDR1 is LNHDA and CDR2 is SQIVND (reference sequence). V was pared by 2 bases and J by 6 bases, with 10 bases of the junction left unmatched. CDR3 size: 17 residues. The CDR3 is CASSIRSGAGGSNEQFF. The CDR3 nucleotides are TGTGCCAGTAGTATAAGGTCTGGAGCGGGGGGGTCCAATGAGCAGTTCTTC.

The V gene is TRBV6-6, the J gene TRBJ2-1; no clear D. V lost 3 bases, J lost 7 bases, and 1 base lay in between. Germline CDR1 is MNHNY and CDR2 is SVGAGI (reference sequence). This CDR3 has 10 amino acids. In DNA, the CDR3 is TGTGCCAGCAGTTATAATGAGCAGTTCTTC. It codes for CASSYNEQFF.

J is TRBJ1-2 and V is TRBV5-1; unclear D gene. The ends were cut back, 0 bases at V and 2 bases at J, with 11 bases in the middle. CDR1 is SGHRS, CDR2 YFSETQ, per germline. The CDR3 extends over 15 amino acids. The CDR3 DNA reads TGCGCCAGCAGCTTGGCCGCCAGCGTCAACTATGGCTACACCTTC. It codes for CASSLAASVNYGYTF.

The chain employs TRBV12-5 and TRBJ2-4; 10 nucleotides align to TRBD2. J gave up 1 base and V 6 bases, and 15 bases lay outside the gene matches. Germline values: CDR1 LGHNT, CDR2 FRNRAP. This CDR3 is built from 19 residues. In DNA, the CDR3 is TGTGCTAGTGGCTTTACGGCGAGCGGGAGGGTGGAGGCCAAAAACATTCAGTACTTC. It is translated as CASGFTASGRVEAKNIQYF.

This clone was found once. The V call is TRBV6-5, the J call TRBJ1-2; D unresolved. Germline-derived CDR1 and CDR2 are MNHEY and SVGAGI. V was cut by 5 bases and J by 1 base, with 11 bases left in between. The CDR3 runs to 14 residues. The CDR3 DNA reads TGTGCCAGCAGTCCATTTTGGGGTAACTATGGCTACACCTTC. It encodes CASSPFWGNYGYTF.

The chain joins TRBV9 to TRBJ1-1, with TRBD1 matching over 7 bases. This CDR3 has 20 amino acids. Trimming removed 4 bases from V and 0 bases from J; junction bases left unmatched: 21. Germline V gene lookup returns CDR1 SGDLS and CDR2 YYNGEE. CDR3 sequence: CASSPRTGLNSRSVNTEAFF. Written as DNA, the CDR3 is TGTGCCAGCAGCCCCCGGACAGGTTTAAACTCCCGAAGCGTGAACACTGAAGCTTTCTTT.

The rearrangement uses TRBV7-2 and TRBJ2-2; D may be TRBD2 (5 bases). The CDR3 totals 14 residues. The ends were cut back, 1 base at V and 7 bases at J, with 10 bases in the middle. CDR1 SGHTA and CDR2 FQGNSA come from the germline V gene. Here the CDR3 reads CASSLGLASGELFF. The CDR3 DNA is TGTGCCAGCAGCTTAGGGCTAGCCAGCGGGGAGCTGTTTTTT.

The V call is TRBV5-5, the J call TRBJ2-1, with 10 bases matching TRBD2. Germline CDR1 is SGHKS and CDR2 is YYEKEE (reference sequence). The CDR3 length is 15 residues. V dropped 2 bases and J dropped 7; count of bases not matched to a gene: 6. The CDR3 loop reads CASSLSLAGVNEQFF. The CDR3 DNA sequence: TGTGCCAGCAGCTTATCGCTAGCGGGAGTGAATGAGCAGTTCTTC. Variable domain in full (rest from reference TRBV5-5 and TRBJ2-1): DAGVTQSPTHLIKTRGQQVTLRCSPISGHKSVSWYQQVLGQGPQFIFQYYEKEERGRGNFPDRFSARQFPNYSSELNVNALLLGDSALYLCASSLSLAGVNEQFFGPGTRLTVL.

The CDR3 sequence: CASTQREFVAGGQYNEQFF. CDR3 coding DNA: TGTGCCAGCACCCAGAGGGAATTCGTAGCGGGAGGGCAGTACAATGAGCAGTTCTTC. The chain uses TRBV11-2 and TRBJ2-1, with TRBD2 matching 11 bases. V gave up 7 bases and J gave up 4 bases; unmatched junction bases: 18. Per the germline V gene, CDR1 is SGHAT and CDR2 is FQNNGV. The CDR3 is made up of 19 amino acids.